This section outlines one T cell receptor beta chain sequence together with its context. This entry is derived from a study of blood T cell repertoires in COVID-19. TCRdb's table, derived via immunoSEQ multiplex PCR, lists solely in-frame clones and lacks some. In the table there are roughly 290,000 clones, roughly 84% of which are singletons. The CDR3 consists of 16 residues. Germline V lookup: CDR1 SNHLY, CDR2 FYNNEI. Trimming pared 7 bases from V and 6 bases from J, leaving 19 bases between. One Seattle source followed patients from active infection through their disease course. This sequence joins TRBV2 and TRBJ1-6; D possibly corresponds to TRBD1 (6 bases). This receptor was obtained from a person aged 65-85 years with COVID-19, enrolled during active disease. The specimen sequenced was peripheral blood. The CDR3 here is CASTEGGRRLNSPLHF. The CDR3, as DNA: TGTGCCAGCACCGAGGGGGGGCGAAGACTTAATTCACCCCTCCACTTT.